The clone carrying this T cell receptor delta chain has only a few counts. It may be a read error: a sequence one base away is much more abundant. The same CDR3 also results from other DNA sequences found in this sample. The germline gives CDR1 TSWWSYY, CDR2 QGS. The CDR3 covers 14 residues. This sample was included in a study of gamma-delta chains in newborns, infants, children. Study-level information: Microbial exposure reportedly drives polyclonal innate γδ T cell expansion after birth.

TCRdb used CATT to re-call clones from the reads. In the table there are more than 6,500 delta-chain clones, around 1.6% of which are singletons. Sequenced material: blood. The chain uses TRDV1 and TRDJ1, with D possibly being TRDD3 (5 bases). This receptor was taken from a child who was a newborn, infant or young child, either healthy, febrile or measles-vaccinated (not recorded which). The CDR3 here is CALGEPLYTDKLIF. The CDR3, as DNA: TGTGCCCTTGGGGAACCCCTATACACCGATAAACTCATCTTT.